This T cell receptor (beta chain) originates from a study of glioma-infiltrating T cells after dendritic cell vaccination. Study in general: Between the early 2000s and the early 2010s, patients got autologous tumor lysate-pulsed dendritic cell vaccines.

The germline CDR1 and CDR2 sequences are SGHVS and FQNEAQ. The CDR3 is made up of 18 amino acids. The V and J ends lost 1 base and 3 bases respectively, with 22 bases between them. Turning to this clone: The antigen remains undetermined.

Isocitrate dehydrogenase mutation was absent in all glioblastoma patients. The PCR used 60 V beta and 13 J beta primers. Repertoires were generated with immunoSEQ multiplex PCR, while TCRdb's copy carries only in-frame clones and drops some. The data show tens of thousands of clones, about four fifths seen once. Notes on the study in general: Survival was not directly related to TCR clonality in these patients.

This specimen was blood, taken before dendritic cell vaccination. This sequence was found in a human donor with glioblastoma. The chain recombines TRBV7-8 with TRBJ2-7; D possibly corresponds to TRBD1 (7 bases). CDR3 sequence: CASSLGRGVPQNLYEQYF. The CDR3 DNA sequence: TGTGCCAGCAGCTTAGGCAGGGGGGTTCCCCAGAACCTCTACGAGCAGTACTTC.